These 27 T cell receptor beta chains were sequenced from one sample in a study of radiotherapy plus CTLA-4 blockade in lung cancer. Repertoires were generated with immunoSEQ multiplex PCR, while TCRdb's copy carries only in-frame clones and drops some. The sample has about 78,000 clones, approximately 86% seen once. This specimen consisted of peripheral blood, obtained from a patient treated with radiotherapy plus ipilimumab. All receptors derive from a human donor with non-small cell lung cancer who had stable disease on radiotherapy plus ipilimumab.

This chain connects TRBV7-9 to TRBJ1-4; D perhaps matches TRBD1 (6 bases). From germline, CDR1 is SEHNR and CDR2 FQNEAQ (reference sequence). CDR3 size: 14 residues. Trimming cost V 3 bases and J 7 bases, with 12 bases left between them. The CDR3 DNA follows: TGTGCCAGCAGCTTTACACAGGGTGGTGAAAAACTGTTTTTT. Protein: CASSFTQGGEKLFF.

The chain is built from TRBV7-9 and TRBJ2-7; tentatively, D is TRBD2 (6 bases). The CDR3 totals 14 residues. CDR1 is SEHNR, CDR2 FQNEAQ, per germline (reference sequence). With 5 bases removed from V and 2 bases from J, the gap between germline ends came to 13 bases. CDR3 region: CASSLGGGTYEQYF. The DNA of the CDR3 is TGTGCCAGCAGCCTCGGTGGGGGGACCTACGAGCAGTACTTC.

The chain recombines TRBV6-5 with TRBJ1-4, with D possibly TRBD1 on 6 matching bases. Germline V gene lookup returns CDR1 MNHEY and CDR2 SVGAGI. This CDR3 has 14 amino acids. Trimming removed 7 bases at V and 4 bases at J, with 13 bases between. CDR3 amino acids: CASNGGQLNEKLFF. In nucleotides, the CDR3 is TGTGCCAGCAATGGGGGCCAGCTTAATGAAAAACTGTTTTTT.

The J gene is TRBJ1-2, the V gene TRBV19; maybe TRBD1 (5 bases). From germline, CDR1 is LNHDA and CDR2 SQIVND (reference sequence). This CDR3 has 14 amino acids. V was clipped by 3 bases and J by 8 bases, with 16 bases between them. CDR3 nucleotides: TGTGCCAGTAGTATGATCGGGGCAGGGCAAGGCTACACCTTC. Its translation is CASSMIGAGQGYTF.

The chain combines TRBV5-1 with TRBJ1-1; 11 bases agree with TRBD1. Germline assignment: CDR1 SGHRS and CDR2 YFSETQ. CDR3 length: 15 residues. Trimming removed 0 bases from V and 7 bases from J; junction bases left unmatched: 5. For the CDR3, the DNA is TGCGCCAGCAGCTTGGCCGGGACAGGGGGACTTGAAGCTTTCTTT. It is translated as CASSLAGTGGLEAFF.

The CDR3 DNA reads TGTGCCAGCAGCGTACGGTTAGATCGCAATGAGCAGTTCTTC. Its translation is CASSVRLDRNEQFF. The genes are TRBV9 and TRBJ2-1, with D hard to call. Between the trimmed V and J ends, which lost 1 base and 6 bases, there was a span of 11 bases. The germline CDR1 and CDR2 sequences are SGDLS and YYNGEE. The CDR3 is 14 amino acids.

J is TRBJ2-3 and V is TRBV10-3; 7 bases map to TRBD2. The germline gives CDR1 ENHRY, CDR2 SYGVKD. This CDR3 contains 15 residues. The trim removed 3 bases at V and 6 bases at J, leaving 9 bases unmatched. CDR3 loop: CAISDPGLVSDTQYF. Here the CDR3 DNA reads TGTGCCATCAGTGATCCTGGACTAGTTTCGGATACGCAGTATTTT.

V and J are TRBV6-1 and TRBJ1-5; unclear D gene. The CDR3 is 15 amino acids. V gave up 7 bases and J gave up 0 bases, with 13 bases separating them. In germline, CDR1 is MNHNS, CDR2 SASEGT. The CDR3 protein is CASIGNFLSNQPQHF. The CDR3 coding sequence is TGTGCCAGCATCGGAAATTTCCTTAGCAATCAGCCCCAGCATTTT.

Only a few counts were recorded for this clone. This CDR3 reads CASSANRGYNEQFF. DNA for the CDR3: TGTGCCAGCAGCGCTAACAGGGGATACAATGAGCAGTTCTTC. The chain employs TRBV7-9 and TRBJ2-1; TRBD1 matches 7 bases. The CDR3 sequence is 14 residues long. With 5 bases clipped from V and 4 bases from J, the junction kept 5 bases outside the gene matches. Looked up from germline, CDR1 is SEHNR and CDR2 is FQNEAQ (reference sequence).

The chain has TRBV18 and TRBJ1-6; TRBD1 might be the D (6 bases). This CDR3 region has 16 residues. Trimming took off 0 bases at V and 5 bases at J, with 11 bases between the two ends. Germline V gene data show CDR1 as KGHSH and CDR2 as LQKENI. In nucleotides, the CDR3 is TGTGCCAGCTCACCACCGGGGACACCTAATAATTCACCCCTCCACTTT. Its translation: CASSPPGTPNNSPLHF.

V and J are TRBV6-6 and TRBJ2-7; D is possibly TRBD1 (6 bases). The CDR3 spans 14 residues. The germline V gene has CDR1 MNHNY and CDR2 SVGAGI (reference sequence). Trimming stripped 6 bases from V and 3 bases from J, with 15 bases between. CDR3 amino acids: CASRPSGTSYEQYF. DNA for the CDR3: TGTGCCAGCAGGCCGTCCGGGACAAGCTACGAGCAGTACTTC.

The genes are TRBV6-1 and TRBJ2-5; D is possibly TRBD1 or TRBD2 (5 bases each). V gave up 3 bases and J gave up 9 bases, with 14 bases separating them. The CDR3 is 13 amino acids. Germline V gene data show CDR1 as MNHNS and CDR2 as SASEGT. CDR3 coding DNA: TGTGCCAGCAGTGAGGGGACCCGAGCGGCCCAGTACTTC. Its translation: CASSEGTRAAQYF.

The chain is built from TRBV21-1 and TRBJ1-5; the table names TRBD1, a call not compared with the DNA. TRBV21-1 is a documented pseudogene. This CDR3 has 15 residues. CDR3 DNA sequence: TGTGCCAGCAGCAAAGGTAATGTAGGGGCTCAGCCCCAGCATTTT. This gives the protein CASSKGNVGAQPQHF.

The rearrangement uses TRBV28 and TRBJ2-3; 8 bases fit TRBD2. Germline V CDR1 and CDR2: MDHEN, SYDVKM. V lost 7 bases and J lost 5; bases outside the gene matches: 5. The CDR3 runs 13 residues. This chain's CDR3 is CASNRGGIDTQYF. For the CDR3, the DNA is TGTGCCAGCAACCGGGGGGGCATAGATACGCAGTATTTT.

The rearrangement uses TRBV28 and TRBJ2-1; TRBD1 aligns across 8 bases. The CDR3 runs to 15 residues. Germline lookup yields CDR1 MDHEN and CDR2 SYDVKM. V gave up 4 bases and J gave up 5 bases; unmatched junction bases: 7. The DNA for the CDR3 is TGTGCCAGCAGTTCTCGGGACAGGAATAACAATGAGCAGTTCTTC. It is translated as CASSSRDRNNNEQFF.

The chain carries TRBV11-3 and TRBJ2-1; possible D gene TRBD2, 6 bases. CDR1 is SGHNT, CDR2 YENEEA, per germline. The CDR3 is 15 amino acids. Trimming shortened V by 0 bases and J by 3 bases, and 9 bases separated the two germline ends. Here the CDR3 DNA reads TGTGCCAGCAGCTTAGATGTGGGACTCTACAATGAGCAGTTCTTC. This sequence encodes CASSLDVGLYNEQFF.

The chain has TRBV11-2 and TRBJ2-3; 10 nucleotides match TRBD2. The V gene's germline CDR1 is SGHAT and CDR2 FQNNGV. J lost 4 bases, V lost 0 bases, and 1 base had no gene match. CDR3 length: 15 residues. The CDR3 DNA reads TGTGCCAGCAGCTTAGAGGGACTAGCGCCAGATACGCAGTATTTT. This gives the protein CASSLEGLAPDTQYF.

This clone was found once. The chain is built from TRBV7-3 and TRBJ2-3; D unclear. Deletions cut 2 bases from V and 1 base from J, with 16 bases between. CDR3 size: 17 residues. Germline CDR1 SGHTA, CDR2 FQGTGA. The CDR3 region has the DNA TGTGCCAGCAGCTTAGTTCCCGAGGTAGCTGGCACAGATACGCAGTATTTT. It yields the protein CASSLVPEVAGTDTQYF.

Only one count was recorded for this clone. The V call is TRBV6-1, the J call TRBJ2-1; possible D gene TRBD2, 6 bases. CDR1 MNHNS and CDR2 SASEGT come from the germline V gene. V lost 2 bases, J lost 4 bases, and 15 bases lay in between. The CDR3 is 16 residues long. The CDR3 sequence is CASSESRGIGYNEQFF. For the CDR3, the DNA is TGTGCCAGCAGTGAAAGCCGGGGGATTGGTTACAATGAGCAGTTCTTC.

This clone has a single count. The rearrangement uses TRBV18 and TRBJ2-3; 8 nucleotides match TRBD2. In germline, CDR1 is KGHSH, CDR2 LQKENI. The CDR3 is 14 amino acids. The junction had 5 bases not matched to a gene; V was cut back by 4 bases and J by 5 bases. CDR3 nucleotides: TGTGCCAGCTCACTCGCGGGGGGAGTAGATACGCAGTATTTT. Residues: CASSLAGGVDTQYF.

V and J are TRBV6-6 and TRBJ1-5; tentatively, D is TRBD1 (5 bases). The length of the CDR3 is 14 residues. V was trimmed by 6 bases and J by 4 bases, leaving 13 bases between them. Per the germline V gene, CDR1 is MNHNY and CDR2 is SVGAGI (reference sequence). The CDR3 loop reads CASRTQVMNQPQHF. CDR3 coding DNA: TGTGCCAGCAGGACACAGGTTATGAATCAGCCCCAGCATTTT.

This clone was observed a few times. Other DNA sequences in this sample translate to the same CDR3. The CDR3 loop is CASSSTGWTEAFF. The CDR3 DNA follows: TGTGCCAGTTCTTCGACAGGGTGGACTGAAGCTTTCTTT. The J gene is TRBJ1-1, the V gene TRBV19; the match to TRBD1 covers 7 bases. Losses at the gene ends were 8 bases for V and 5 bases for J; bases not matched to a gene: 8. CDR1 is LNHDA and CDR2 is SQIVND in the germline V gene (reference sequence). This CDR3 is 13 amino acids long.

V gene TRBV19 combines with J gene TRBJ2-5; D is perhaps TRBD1 or TRBD2 (5 bases each). Germline loops: CDR1 LNHDA, CDR2 SQIVND (reference sequence). This CDR3 is 13 amino acids long. V lost 3 bases to trimming and J lost 4 bases, with 9 bases between them. The CDR3 region is CASSIGGIETQYF. The CDR3 DNA reads TGTGCCAGTAGTATTGGGGGAATAGAGACCCAGTACTTC.

For this clone: The sample has other DNA sequences that encode this CDR3 too. The chain joins TRBV11-2 to TRBJ1-1; TRBD1 might be the D (6 bases). This CDR3 is built from 15 residues. Germline-derived CDR1 and CDR2 are SGHAT and FQNNGV. V gave up 1 base and J gave up 2 bases, with 11 bases separating them. The CDR3 protein is CASSLAWTANTEAFF. CDR3 DNA sequence: TGTGCCAGCAGCTTAGCCTGGACAGCTAACACTGAAGCTTTCTTT. The full variable domain, rest sourced from reference TRBV11-2 and TRBJ1-1, is EAGVAQSPRYKIIEKRQSVAFWCNPISGHATLYWYQQILGQGPKLLIQFQNNGVVDDSQLPKDRFSAERLKGVDSTLKIQPAKLEDSAVYLCASSLAWTANTEAFFGQGTRLTVV.

The rearrangement links TRBV6-1 to TRBJ2-5; TRBD1 matches 9 bases. CDR1 is MNHNS, CDR2 SASEGT, per germline. The CDR3 runs 15 residues. The V and J ends lost 7 bases and 5 bases, in that order; junction bases with no gene match: 11. The CDR3 region is CASTGTGTGWETQYF. The CDR3 bases are TGTGCCAGCACTGGAACCGGGACAGGGTGGGAGACCCAGTACTTC.

This rearrangement joins TRBV5-5 to TRBJ2-7, with a possible D match to TRBD1 (6 bases). The germline CDR1 and CDR2 sequences are SGHKS and YYEKEE (reference sequence). V lost 0 bases to trimming and J lost 0 bases, with 10 bases between them. This CDR3 has 15 amino acids. CDR3 DNA sequence: TGTGCCAGCAGCTTGGGGGGGCTTAGCTCCTACGAGCAGTACTTC. Its translation: CASSLGGLSSYEQYF.

The rearrangement links TRBV6-1 to TRBJ1-5; 8 bases line up with TRBD1. The V gene end was trimmed by 8 bases and the J gene end by 3 bases; junction bases not matched to a gene: 9. CDR1 is MNHNS, CDR2 SASEGT, per germline. The CDR3 length is 15 residues. In DNA, the CDR3 is TGTGCCAGCGGCAGGGGGCCAGGCCCCAATCAGCCCCAGCATTTT. Protein: CASGRGPGPNQPQHF.